This T cell receptor (beta chain) originates from a study of blood T cell repertoires in COVID-19. Trimming left V 0 bases short and J 4 bases short, with 15 bases between. Germline lookup yields CDR1 MDHEN and CDR2 SYDVKM. CDR3 length equals 16 residues. The repertoire was sequenced with immunoSEQ multiplex PCR; TCRdb's copy has only in-frame clones and lacks some. The data show about 410,000 clones, 89% seen once. The sample consisted of PBMCs or T cells enriched from blood (not recorded which). The clonotype originates from a woman aged 30 to 39 who had recovered from COVID-19. This chain connects TRBV28 to TRBJ2-5, with D maybe TRBD1 (6 bases). Here the CDR3 reads CASSLWSLNRVETQYF. In DNA, the CDR3 is TGTGCCAGCAGTTTATGGTCCCTTAACAGGGTAGAGACCCAGTACTTC.